The 30 T cell receptor beta chains below all came from one sample that was sequenced in a study of T cell changes during pregnancy in multiple sclerosis (dated by TCRdb to between 2019 and 2020). Library generation was performed with the immunoSEQ multiplex PCR assay. Held by TCRdb, this immuneACCESS table contains in-frame sequences only and omits some clones. Under half of the omission traces to an unresolved V gene where checked; the cause of the rest is unknown. Across this sample there are about 41,000 clones, with approximately 90% seen only once. About 7% of the sample comes from the top ten. The sample consisted of CD8+ T cells from peripheral blood mononuclear cells, taken in the third trimester of pregnancy. These receptors were taken from a female donor with multiple sclerosis, enrolled in a pregnancy study.

The rearrangement uses TRBV19 and TRBJ1-1; no clear D gene. Germline values: CDR1 LNHDA, CDR2 SQIVND (reference sequence). The CDR3 covers 13 residues. V shed 6 bases and J shed 3 bases, with 11 bases lying between them. CDR3 sequence: CASREERYTEAFF. The DNA of the CDR3 is TGTGCCAGTAGAGAGGAGAGGTACACTGAAGCTTTCTTT.

The chain joins TRBV4-3 to TRBJ2-7; no firm D call. Germline CDR1 is LGHNA and CDR2 is YSLEER. The V gene lost 0 bases and the J gene lost 3 bases, with 9 bases spanning the gap. There are 14 residues in the CDR3. DNA of the CDR3: TGCGCCAGCAGCCAAGACCCGAGAAACTACGAGCAGTACTTC. This gives the protein CASSQDPRNYEQYF.

The rearrangement links TRBV7-3 to TRBJ2-1; TRBD1 is a possible D gene (6 bases). V was pared by 1 base and J by 6 bases, with 13 bases between. CDR1 is SGHTA and CDR2 is FQGTGA in the germline V gene. CDR3 length equals 15 residues. CDR3 loop: CASSLSTGFPNEQFF. The CDR3 nucleotides read TGTGCCAGCAGCTTAAGTACAGGGTTCCCCAATGAGCAGTTCTTC.

The chain is built from TRBV5-1 and TRBJ2-3, with D possibly matching TRBD2 (5 bases). The CDR3 has 13 amino acids. Germline values: CDR1 SGHRS, CDR2 YFSETQ. V was cut by 5 bases and J by 6 bases, with 13 bases left in between. CDR3 sequence (DNA): TGCGCCAGCAGTTATTCGGAGGCGGATACGCAGTATTTT. It encodes CASSYSEADTQYF.

This sequence joins TRBV7-9 and TRBJ2-5, with 7 bases identical to TRBD1. This CDR3 region has 15 residues. CDR1 is SEHNR, CDR2 FQNEAQ, per germline (reference sequence). J gave up 4 bases and V 1 base, and 6 bases lay outside the gene matches. DNA of the CDR3: TGTGCCAGCAGCTTAGTCCCAGACAGGGCAGAGACCCAGTACTTC. Amino acid sequence: CASSLVPDRAETQYF.

The chain recombines TRBV30 with TRBJ2-1; D is perhaps TRBD1 (6 bases). V gave up 0 bases and J gave up 7 bases, with 16 bases separating them. The CDR3 contains 15 residues. CDR1 GTSNPN and CDR2 SVGIG come from the germline V gene (reference sequence). Written as DNA, the CDR3 is TGTGCCTGGAGTGTACAAGGGACAAGGGGTAATGAGCAGTTCTTC. Translating it yields CAWSVQGTRGNEQFF.

The rearrangement joins TRBV10-3 to TRBJ2-7, with 10 bases aligning to TRBD1. Germline assignment: CDR1 ENHRY and CDR2 SYGVKD. The CDR3 runs 16 residues. Losses at the gene ends were 5 bases for V and 0 bases for J; bases not matched to a gene: 7. Written as DNA, the CDR3 is TGTGCCATCAGTCGTGGGACAGGGGAAGGCTCCTACGAGCAGTACTTC. This encodes CAISRGTGEGSYEQYF.

This clone was detected only a few times. CDR3 DNA: TGTGCCAGCAGCAAATCCCGGACTAGCAGCCGCGAGCAGTACTTC. As protein: CASSKSRTSSREQYF. The V gene is TRBV21-1, the J gene TRBJ2-7; the table's D call TRBD2 went unverified against the DNA. TRBV21-1 is described as a pseudogene. CDR3 length: 15 residues.

The chain is built from TRBV7-2 and TRBJ2-1; no clear D gene. The CDR3 runs 12 residues. In germline, CDR1 is SGHTA, CDR2 FQGNSA. The ends were cut back, 5 bases at V and 7 bases at J, with 9 bases in the middle. CDR3 sequence reads: CASSQTRNEQFF. The CDR3 coding sequence is TGTGCCAGCAGCCAAACGCGTAATGAGCAGTTCTTC.

For this clone: A read error may produce the germline difference seen at one junction end. The chain carries TRBV18 and TRBJ2-5, with 9 bases that match TRBD1. Germline loops: CDR1 KGHSH, CDR2 LQKENI. CDR3 length: 14 residues. The CDR3 is CASSPRDREQTQYF. In DNA, the CDR3 is TGTGCCAGCTCCCCACGGGACAGGGAACAGACCCAGTACTTC.

This clone was observed once. The CDR3 sequence: CASSDPSGFYEQYF. The CDR3 nucleotides read TGCGCCAGCAGCGATCCCTCGGGATTCTACGAGCAGTACTTC. The chain is built from TRBV4-1 and TRBJ2-7; perhaps TRBD2 as D (5 bases). The V gene's germline CDR1 is MGHRA and CDR2 YSYEKL. This CDR3 has 14 amino acids. V lost 5 bases to trimming and J lost 3 bases, with 14 bases between them.

The chain combines TRBV27 with TRBJ1-1; a possible D gene is TRBD1 (6 bases). This CDR3 comprises 13 residues. The V and J ends lost 5 bases and 6 bases respectively, with 13 bases between them. The V gene's germline CDR1 is MNHEY and CDR2 SMNVEV (reference sequence). The CDR3 coding sequence is TGTGCCAGCAGTCCCTGGGAGGGGGCTGAAGCTTTCTTT. Protein product: CASSPWEGAEAFF.

This chain joins TRBV25-1 and TRBJ2-4, with TRBD1 matching 9 bases. The CDR3 extends over 14 amino acids. V was clipped by 7 bases and J by 5 bases; unmatched bases: 6. The germline CDR1 and CDR2 sequences are MGHDK and SYGVNS. This CDR3 reads CASTPDRGENIQYF. The CDR3 nucleotides are TGTGCCAGCACCCCCGACAGGGGGGAAAACATTCAGTACTTC. Filled out from reference TRBV25-1 and TRBJ2-4, the complete variable domain reads EADIYQTPRYLVIGTGKKITLECSQTMGHDKMYWYQQDPGMELHLIHYSYGVNSTEKGDLSSESTVSRIRTEHFPLTLESARPSHTSQYLCASTPDRGENIQYFGAGTRLSVL.

J is TRBJ1-1 and V is TRBV9; no clear D gene. V dropped 3 bases and J dropped 4 bases, with 19 bases sitting between them. Germline V gene lookup returns CDR1 SGDLS and CDR2 YYNGEE. This CDR3 has 16 amino acids. The CDR3: CASSEDLVEVGTEAFF. Here the CDR3 DNA reads TGTGCCAGCAGCGAGGATTTAGTAGAGGTTGGCACTGAAGCTTTCTTT.

This chain links TRBV28 with TRBJ1-2; 7 bases agree with TRBD1. V was clipped by 5 bases and J by 6 bases; unmatched bases: 18. CDR3 size: 17 residues. Germline V CDR1 and CDR2: MDHEN, SYDVKM. Written as DNA, the CDR3 is TGTGCCAGCAGTACAAACGCAGAGGGGGCGTACTGGGATGGCTACACCTTC. Its translation is CASSTNAEGAYWDGYTF.

The chain combines TRBV16 with TRBJ1-1; D ambiguous. This CDR3 contains 17 residues. The V gene lost 0 bases and the J gene lost 0 bases, with 14 bases spanning the gap. Germline lookup yields CDR1 KGHSY and CDR2 FQNENV. The CDR3 DNA reads TGTGCCAGCAGCCAATCGTTCGGGGAAAATTTGAACACTGAAGCTTTCTTT. Its translation is CASSQSFGENLNTEAFF. Filled out from reference TRBV16 and TRBJ1-1, the complete variable domain reads GEEVAQTPKHLVRGEGQKAKLYCAPIKGHSYVFWYQQVLKNEFKFLISFQNENVFDETGMPKERFSAKCLPNSPCSLEIQATKLEDSAVYFCASSQSFGENLNTEAFFGQGTRLTVV.

This rearrangement joins TRBV5-4 to TRBJ1-3; D is perhaps TRBD1 (5 bases). Germline CDR1 SGHNT, CDR2 YYREEE (reference sequence). V was shortened by 3 bases and J by 8 bases, with 18 bases between the two germline ends. The CDR3 is 15 residues long. The CDR3: CASSSDKSPIYTIYF. In nucleotides, the CDR3 is TGTGCCAGCAGCTCGGACAAGTCTCCTATTTACACCATATATTTT.

The chain combines TRBV4-1 with TRBJ2-7; 12 positions match TRBD2. The germline V gene has CDR1 MGHRA and CDR2 YSYEKL. V lost 5 bases, J lost 2 bases, and 7 bases stayed unmatched. The CDR3 runs to 16 residues. DNA for the CDR3: TGCGCCAGCAGCTCCTCCTGGACTAGCGGGGCCTACGAGCAGTACTTC. Its translation is CASSSSWTSGAYEQYF.

V and J are TRBV7-9 and TRBJ2-3, with D unclear. The ends were cut back, 4 bases at V and 2 bases at J, with 10 bases in the middle. The CDR3 is 14 amino acids. The germline V gene encodes CDR1 SEHNR and CDR2 FQNEAQ (reference sequence). The CDR3 loop reads CASSSGALTDTQYF. As DNA, the CDR3 is TGTGCCAGCAGCTCCGGAGCGCTCACAGATACGCAGTATTTT.

The CDR3 sequence is CASSVGAGGSLSDTQYF. The CDR3 DNA follows: TGTGCCAGCAGCGTAGGGGCGGGGGGGTCTTTGTCGGATACGCAGTATTTT. The chain is built from TRBV9 and TRBJ2-3; 9 positions match TRBD2. Unmatched junction bases numbered 11, after V lost 0 bases and J lost 6 bases. The CDR3 is 17 amino acids. Germline V gene sequence: CDR1 SGDLS, CDR2 YYNGEE.

This clone came up once. V gene TRBV27 combines with J gene TRBJ1-5; no clear D. Per germline, CDR1 MNHEY and CDR2 SMNVEV (reference sequence). Deletions cut 6 bases from V and 0 bases from J, with 15 bases between. There are 16 residues in the CDR3. The CDR3 reads CASSPTGWISNQPQHF. In DNA, the CDR3 is TGTGCCAGCAGCCCTACGGGTTGGATTAGCAATCAGCCCCAGCATTTT.

The genes are TRBV7-8 and TRBJ2-2, with D tentatively TRBD2 (7 bases). The CDR3 length is 17 residues. Germline V gives CDR1 SGHVS, CDR2 FQNEAQ. Trimming pared 1 base from V and 5 bases from J, leaving 17 bases between. Here the CDR3 DNA reads TGTGCCAGCAGCTTAGATTTATTGGGGGGGCGTACCGGGGAGCTGTTTTTT. It encodes CASSLDLLGGRTGELFF.

The chain has TRBV19 and TRBJ1-6; D gene uncertain. This CDR3 spans 14 amino acids. In germline, CDR1 is LNHDA, CDR2 SQIVND (reference sequence). The V and J ends lost 0 bases and 8 bases respectively, with 8 bases between them. The CDR3 protein is CASSIDGVDSPLHF. CDR3 nucleotide sequence: TGTGCCAGTAGTATAGACGGGGTCGATTCACCCCTCCACTTT.

V usage is TRBV11-2 and J usage is TRBJ2-5; 8 bases align to TRBD2. With V trimmed by 3 bases and J by 5 bases, 8 bases remained unmatched. The length of the CDR3 is 15 residues. Looked up from germline, CDR1 is SGHAT and CDR2 is FQNNGV. In DNA form, the CDR3 reads TGTGCCAGCAGCTTTAGTAGCGGGGCGGAGGAGACCCAGTACTTC. It encodes CASSFSSGAEETQYF.

This CDR3 is CAISSGLAGVNEQFF. CDR3 bases: TGTGCCATCAGTTCGGGACTAGCGGGAGTCAATGAGCAGTTCTTC. The chain recombines TRBV10-3 with TRBJ2-1, with 14 bases that match TRBD2. Trimming removed 5 bases from V and 6 bases from J; junction bases left unmatched: 3. The CDR3 contains 15 residues. CDR1 is ENHRY, CDR2 SYGVKD, per germline.

This clone came up a few times. The chain has TRBV7-9 and TRBJ2-1; no firm D call. Germline CDR1 is SEHNR and CDR2 is FQNEAQ (reference sequence). The CDR3 covers 12 residues. Trimming left V 7 bases short and J 8 bases short, with 12 bases between. This CDR3 is CASTSNADEQFF. The CDR3 DNA reads TGTGCCAGCACCTCCAACGCGGATGAGCAGTTCTTC.

The CDR3 nucleotides are TGTGCCAGCAGTTTTGCCAGTTCGGATACGCAGTATTTT. Protein product: CASSFASSDTQYF. V usage is TRBV28 and J usage is TRBJ2-3, with D unresolved. Germline CDR1 is MDHEN and CDR2 is SYDVKM. CDR3 length equals 13 residues. Deletions cut 3 bases from V and 6 bases from J, with 10 bases between.

The J gene is TRBJ2-7, the V gene TRBV7-2; 7 nucleotides line up with TRBD2. Trimming took 5 bases from V and 5 from J; bases not matched to a gene: 9. The CDR3 runs 14 residues. CDR1 SGHTA and CDR2 FQGNSA come from the germline V gene. This chain's CDR3 is CASSDERGLDEQYF. The CDR3 DNA is TGTGCCAGCAGCGACGAGCGGGGTTTGGACGAGCAGTACTTC. Full variable domain (missing parts from reference TRBV7-2 and TRBJ2-7): GAGVSQSPSNKVTEKGKDVELRCDPISGHTALYWYRQSLGQGLEFLIYFQGNSAPDKSGLPSDRFSAERTGGSVSTLTIQRTQQEDSAVYLCASSDERGLDEQYFGPGTRLTVT.

The gene calls are TRBV7-6 and TRBJ1-1; a weak D match, TRBD1 (6 bases). The V gene's germline CDR1 is SGHVS and CDR2 FNYEAQ. The length of the CDR3 is 14 residues. V was clipped by 0 bases and J by 4 bases, with 9 bases between them. The CDR3 DNA is TGTGCCAGCAGCTTAGCAGGGGGGGGCACTGAAGCTTTCTTT. This translates into CASSLAGGGTEAFF.

The V call is TRBV9, the J call TRBJ2-2; 7 bases align to TRBD1. Germline CDR1 reads SGDLS; CDR2 reads YYNGEE. V gave up 4 bases and J gave up 0 bases; unmatched junction bases: 12. The CDR3 contains 18 residues. The CDR3 DNA is TGTGCCAGCAGCTTTAAAGGGACAGCCCCATCGAACACCGGGGAGCTGTTTTTT. This sequence encodes CASSFKGTAPSNTGELFF.